Listed below are T cell receptor beta chains from one sample, sequenced in a study of T cell responses to AZD1222 COVID-19 vaccine. TCRdb's table, derived via immunoSEQ multiplex PCR, lists solely in-frame clones and lacks some. The table lists about 150,000 clones, roughly 90% of them singletons, with under 2% in the top ten. The starting material was peripheral blood, obtained 28 days after the second AZD1222 dose. The receptors come from an adult who received the AZD1222 COVID-19 vaccine. Both conserved end residues are part of each CDR3. D genes are given only for firm matches. Some rows mark clone size as missing; the rest say once, few, many or name a class of expanded clone.

. | TRBJ2-3 | TRBV30 | . | TGTGCCTGGAGTTCTACAGATACGCAGTATTTT | CAWSSTDTQYF
TRBD1 | TRBJ1-1 | TRBV6-5 | . | TGTGCCAGCAGTTACGTCGACAGGGCCACTGAAGCTTTCTTT | CASSYVDRATEAFF
. | TRBJ2-1 | TRBV5-4 | . | TGTGCCAGCAGCCCGTATCCCAGAGGTAGGGAAAGCTCCTACAATGAGCAGTTCTTC | CASSPYPRGRESSYNEQFF
TRBD1 | TRBJ2-4 | TRBV29-1 | . | TGCAGCGCCAGGGACAGGGGATTAGCCAAAAACATTCAGTACTTC | CSARDRGLAKNIQYF
. | TRBJ2-7 | TRBV6-5 | once | TGTGCCAGCAGTTGGTCGACTCAGTCCTACGAGCAGTACTTC | CASSWSTQSYEQYF
. | TRBJ2-1 | TRBV6-4 | . | TGTGCCAGCAGTCATTTCGGCAATGAGCAGTTCTTC | CASSHFGNEQFF
. | TRBJ2-5 | TRBV18 | . | TGTGCCAGCTCCCGACAAGAGACCCAGTACTTC | CASSRQETQYF
TRBD1 | TRBJ2-4 | TRBV18 | . | TGTGCCAGCTCACCACAAGGGGGCGTGGGCGGAAACATTCAGTACTTC | CASSPQGGVGGNIQYF
TRBD2 | TRBJ2-1 | TRBV4-1 | . | TGCGCCAGCAGCCAAGGGGGGGGACGACTAGCGGGTGTTTCGGGAAATGAGCAGTTCTTC | CASSQGGGRLAGVSGNEQFF
TRBD1 | TRBJ1-5 | TRBV30 | . | TGTGCCTGGAGTGCCGGACAGGGGAAACAGCCCCAGCATTTT | CAWSAGQGKQPQHF
. | TRBJ2-5 | TRBV7-7 | . | TGTGCCAGCAGCCCTAACCAAGGGGGCCAAGAGACCCAGTACTTC | CASSPNQGGQETQYF
. | TRBJ2-7 | TRBV24-1 | . | TGTGCCACCAGTAAGACAGACCACATCGAGCAGTACTTC | CATSKTDHIEQYF
. | TRBJ2-7 | TRBV27 | . | TGTGCCAGCAGCCGAATCCCCTCTCTGACCCTTTACGAGCAGTACTTC | CASSRIPSLTLYEQYF
. | TRBJ2-7 | TRBV30 | . | TGTGCCTGGAGTGTAAACAGGGTTCAAAACGAGCAGTACTTC | CAWSVNRVQNEQYF
. | TRBJ1-3 | TRBV5-1 | . | TGCGCCAGCAGCTTGGCCGGAGAAAACACCATATATTTT | CASSLAGENTIYF
. | TRBJ2-1 | TRBV5-1 | . | TGCGCCAGCAGCTTGGTCGGGAGAAGCGACAATGAGCAGTTCTTC | CASSLVGRSDNEQFF
. | TRBJ2-1 | TRBV7-7 | . | TGTGCCAGCAGCTTCCGACAGAGCTCCTACAATGAGCAGTTCTTC | CASSFRQSSYNEQFF
. | TRBJ1-5 | TRBV4-3 | . | TGCGCCAGCAGCCAAAGGGCCCAGGGTAGCAATCAGCCCCAGCATTTT | CASSQRAQGSNQPQHF
. | TRBJ1-4 | TRBV27 | once | TGTGCCAGCAGTTTAGGGCGGGGCGATAATGAAAAACTGTTTTTT | CASSLGRGDNEKLFF
TRBD1 | TRBJ1-2 | TRBV6-2/TRBV6-3 | . | TGTGCCAGCAGCCTCAGGGGGGCTAGTGGCTACACCTTC | CASSLRGASGYTF
. | TRBJ2-3 | TRBV9 | once | TGTGCCAGCGGTCGGCGGCTCACAGATACGCAGTATTTT | CASGRRLTDTQYF
. | TRBJ1-4 | TRBV6-4 | few | TGTGCCAGCAGTCTCGAGGGGGGTGATGAAAAACTGTTTTTT | CASSLEGGDEKLFF